This note documents a single T cell receptor (beta chain) sequence. What it binds is not known. V trimming: 4 bases; J trimming: 7 bases; junction bases outside the gene matches: 4. The CDR3 length is 12 residues. CDR1 is SGHRS and CDR2 is YFSETQ in the germline V gene. The source of the sample is a study of T cells in Graves' hyperthyroidism and ophthalmopathy. The authors deemed Graves' hyperthyroidism stable absent ophthalmopathy progression within 18 months. The CDR3 regions of TCR beta were amplified from RNA transcripts. Carried out on the TCR CDR3, a first-round RT-PCR used the HTBI primer set. TCRdb processed the multiplex PCR reads anew with MiXCR; each CDR3 protein has one entry. The sample has under 700,000 distinct CDR3 sequences, just over 45% seen once. Study-level points and caveats: Ophthalmopathy and stable hyperthyroidism were told apart by a 13 V-J model. Within blood appeared most thyroid clonotypes that had expanded above 0.001.

The chain combines TRBV5-1 with TRBJ2-7, with 8 bases matching TRBD1. Source material: peripheral blood or thyroid tissue (not recorded which). This receptor was obtained from a woman aged 18-29 years with Graves' hyperthyroidism. The CDR3 sequence is CASSVGQGEQYF. For the CDR3, the DNA is TGCGCCAGCAGCGTCGGACAGGGTGAGCAGTACTTC.